The 2 T cell receptor beta chains presented below share a single source sample, sequenced in a study of radiotherapy plus CTLA-4 blockade in lung cancer. The method was immunoSEQ multiplex PCR; TCRdb's version includes in-frame clones alone and lacks a portion of them. The sample contains approximately 73,000 clones, roughly 84% of which appear only once. The material sequenced was peripheral blood, taken from a patient treated with radiotherapy plus ipilimumab. Every receptor here comes from a human donor with non-small cell lung cancer that progressed on radiotherapy plus ipilimumab.

This chain links TRBV5-1 with TRBJ2-2, with 7 bases matching TRBD1. In germline, CDR1 is SGHRS, CDR2 YFSETQ. This CDR3 contains 18 residues. J gave up 5 bases and V 4 bases, and 17 bases lay outside the gene matches. CDR3 nucleotides: TGCGCCAGCAGCAAAAGAAAAACCCCGGGACAGTCGACCGGGGAGCTGTTTTTT. It specifies CASSKRKTPGQSTGELFF.

V and J are TRBV28 and TRBJ1-5, with TRBD1 identical over 11 bases. The ends lost 1 base at V and 7 bases at J; junction bases unmatched: 3. The CDR3 length is 15 residues. The germline V gene has CDR1 MDHEN and CDR2 SYDVKM. The CDR3 DNA follows: TGTGCCAGCAGTTTATCAGGGACAGGGGGACAGCCCCAGCATTTT. This codes for CASSLSGTGGQPQHF.